This TCR beta chain stems from a study of shared clonotypes between healthy human individuals. Partitioning of CD4+ cells yielded a CD45RA+ naive subset and a CD45RA-negative memory subset. This CDR3 comprises 14 residues. Sequencing was performed with immunoSEQ multiplex PCR; in TCRdb, only in-frame clones are kept and a portion is missing. The table records 2 million to 2.5 million clones, approximately 95% of them present only once. Input material: naive CD4+ T cells sorted from blood. Regarding subset: CD45RA+ positively selected. The chain employs TRBV21-1 and TRBJ2-5. TRBV21-1 is a documented pseudogene. The clonotype originates from a young man in good health. As DNA, the CDR3 is TGTGCCAGCAGCAAAGCTGTGCACCAAGAGACCCAGTACTTC. Translation: CASSKAVHQETQYF.